The clone carrying this T cell receptor (beta chain) was counted at least ten times. The sample belongs to a study of regulatory T cells in long-lasting Graves disease. Building of the TCR beta libraries involved iRepertoire HTBI primers and Arm-PCR of CDR3 regions. One entry per CDR3 protein, called by TCRdb with MiXCR from the multiplex PCR reads. In the table there are a few hundred thousand distinct CDR3 sequences, about 20% of which are singletons. The ends were cut back, 6 bases at V and 2 bases at J, with 16 bases in the middle. The germline CDR1 and CDR2 sequences are KGHSH and LQKENI. The CDR3 is 15 amino acids. Time point noted: newly diagnosed GD, antithyroid drugs for less than 3 months. The TCR library was prepared using RNA isolated from PBMCs. These data were likewise used in another study, on T cells in Graves' hyperthyroidism and ophthalmopathy. Per that study: The hyperthyroidism was newly diagnosed and had lasted under 2 months; the patients were aged 18 to 65. RT-PCR in the first round (using the HTBI primer set) targeted the TCR CDR3.

The TCR originated in a woman in her twenties or thirties with Graves disease. Sequencing used peripheral blood mononuclear cells (PBMCs), obtained at new diagnosis, from a patient treated with antithyroid drugs. This chain connects TRBV18 to TRBJ1-2; D unclear. DNA for the CDR3: TGTGCCAGCTCCTCCGCAACGGGATCCAACTATGGCTACACCTTC. Encoded protein: CASSSATGSNYGYTF.